Only a few counts were recorded for the clone carrying this T cell receptor (beta chain). Antigen specificity is unknown. This sample was taken from a study of T cells after posttransplantation cyclophosphamide. Study observations and caveats: Later blood repertoires were often dominated by clones from the donor CD8+ memory compartment. Recipient CMV seropositivity and CMV reactivation strongly tracked TRB clonality. Skin or GI-infiltrating T cells shared few TRB sequences with blood.

Sequencing used immunoSEQ multiplex PCR; TCRdb keeps in-frame clones, though not all of them. This sample comprises around 35,000 clones, none seen once only. The CDR3 has 12 residues. V was pared by 5 bases and J by 4 bases, with 8 bases between. CDR1 and CDR2 from the germline V gene are LNHNV and YYDKDF (reference sequence). This related bone marrow graft donor gave peripheral blood on the day of marrow donation. The V call is TRBV15, the J call TRBJ1-2; D remains ambiguous. This clonotype originated in a man aged 25-45 years in good health and a related stem cell transplant donor. Sequenced input: PBMCs. CDR3 nucleotides: TGTGCCACCAGCCGAACTGGCTATGGCTACACCTTC. Its protein product is CATSRTGYGYTF.